This T cell receptor (beta chain) comes out of a study of T cell responses to AZD1222 COVID-19 vaccine. On this clone: Its antigen is unknown.

This CDR3 has 15 amino acids. Trimming took 6 bases from V and 4 from J, leaving 18 bases between them. Germline V CDR1 and CDR2: SEHNR, FQNEAQ (reference sequence). Study-wide points: It was only a handful of AZD1222 recipients who were seropositive at baseline. Unmutated regions of variants are reportedly targeted by nearly half of spike-specific TCRs. White British ancestry dominated among donors, who included more females, and clonal diversity was possibly underestimated.

TCRdb keeps only in-frame clones here, not all; method: immunoSEQ multiplex PCR. Here the sample spans approximately 92,000 clones, roughly 93% being singletons. The sample here was peripheral blood, taken on day 0 of AZD1222 vaccination. The sequence derives from an adult in good health. The genes are TRBV7-9 and TRBJ1-1; perhaps TRBD1 as D (5 bases). The CDR3 nucleotides read TGTGCCAGCAGTCCCTCAGGGAGGAGGGGCACTGAAGCTTTCTTT. Amino acid sequence: CASSPSGRRGTEAFF. Looking up the rest from reference TRBV7-9 and TRBJ1-1 gives the full variable domain: DTGVSQNPRHKITKRGQNVTFRCDPISEHNRLYWYRQTLGQGPEFLTYFQNEAQLEKSRLLSDRFSAERPKGSFSTLEIQRTEQGDSAMYLCASSPSGRRGTEAFFGQGTRLTVV.